This paragraph reports one T cell receptor beta chain. The germline V and J ends were trimmed by 5 bases and 4 bases, with 14 bases remaining between them. CDR1 is SNHLY and CDR2 is FYNNEI in the germline V gene. The CDR3 totals 14 residues. Here immunoSEQ multiplex PCR was the method, and the copy in TCRdb shows in-frame clones only, minus some. The data hold tens of thousands of clones, with roughly 90% observed a single time. The data were obtained in a study of blood T cell repertoires in COVID-19. Study background: T cells, B-cell-depleted T cells, or PBMCs provided the cDNA or gDNA that served as material.

The sample consisted of peripheral blood. The chain couples TRBV2 to TRBJ2-5; the D gene is possibly TRBD2 (5 bases). The TCR originated in a man between 60 and 75 years old with active COVID-19. CDR3 sequence (DNA): TGTGCCAGCAGTCCCGGTAGCGTTCCAGAGACCCAGTACTTC. Translation gives CASSPGSVPETQYF.